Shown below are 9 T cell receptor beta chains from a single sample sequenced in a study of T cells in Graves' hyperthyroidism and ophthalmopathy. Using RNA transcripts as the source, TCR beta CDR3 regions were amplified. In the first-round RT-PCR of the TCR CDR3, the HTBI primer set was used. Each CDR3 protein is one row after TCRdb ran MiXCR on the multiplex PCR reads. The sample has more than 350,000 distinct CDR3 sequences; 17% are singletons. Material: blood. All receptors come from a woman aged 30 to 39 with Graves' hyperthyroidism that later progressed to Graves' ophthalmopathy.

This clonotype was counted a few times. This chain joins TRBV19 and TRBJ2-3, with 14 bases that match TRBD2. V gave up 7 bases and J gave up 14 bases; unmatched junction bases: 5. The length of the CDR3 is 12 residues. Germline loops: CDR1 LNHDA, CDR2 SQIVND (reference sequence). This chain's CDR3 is CASTEGLAGVYF. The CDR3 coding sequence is TGTGCCAGTACAGAGGGACTAGCGGGAGTGTATTTT.

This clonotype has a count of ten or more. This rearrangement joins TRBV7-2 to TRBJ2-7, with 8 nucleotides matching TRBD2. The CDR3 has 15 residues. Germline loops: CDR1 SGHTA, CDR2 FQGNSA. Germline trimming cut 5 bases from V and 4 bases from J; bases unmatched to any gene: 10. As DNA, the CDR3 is TGTGCCAGCAGCCCCGTGTCGGGAGGGAATTACGAGCAGTACTTC. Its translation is CASSPVSGGNYEQYF.

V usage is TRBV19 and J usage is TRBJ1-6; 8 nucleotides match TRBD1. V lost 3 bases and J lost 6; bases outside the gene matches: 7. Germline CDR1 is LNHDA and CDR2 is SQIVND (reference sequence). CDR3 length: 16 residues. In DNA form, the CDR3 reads TGTGCCAGTAGTATCCGGGACAGGCAATTTAATTCACCCCTCCACTTT. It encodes CASSIRDRQFNSPLHF.

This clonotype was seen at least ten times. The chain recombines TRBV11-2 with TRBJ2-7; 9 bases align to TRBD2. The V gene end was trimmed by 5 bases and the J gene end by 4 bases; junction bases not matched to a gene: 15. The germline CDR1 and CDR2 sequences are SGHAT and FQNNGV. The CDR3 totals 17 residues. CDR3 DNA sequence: TGTGCCAGCAGCCGAGGGGCCGGGACTAGCTTCGCGTACGAGCAGTACTTC. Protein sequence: CASSRGAGTSFAYEQYF.

This CDR3 reads CASSYGTGAYGYTF. The CDR3 coding sequence is TGTGCCAGCAGTTACGGGACAGGGGCCTATGGCTACACCTTC. V and J are TRBV6-2 or TRBV6-3 and TRBJ1-2, with 10 nucleotides matching TRBD1. The V and J ends lost 2 bases and 4 bases, in that order; junction bases with no gene match: 1. Per the germline V gene, CDR1 is MNHEY and CDR2 is SVGEGT. The CDR3 sequence is 14 residues long.

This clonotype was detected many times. The CDR3 nucleotides read TGTGCCAGCAGCTCCCGCAGGGGCTCGTGGAACACTGAAGCTTTCTTT. Protein product: CASSSRRGSWNTEAFF. V usage is TRBV7-9 and J usage is TRBJ1-1; D is perhaps TRBD1 (6 bases). Per germline, CDR1 SEHNR and CDR2 FQNEAQ (reference sequence). The CDR3 is 16 residues long. V lost 4 bases and J lost 1, with 16 bases in between.

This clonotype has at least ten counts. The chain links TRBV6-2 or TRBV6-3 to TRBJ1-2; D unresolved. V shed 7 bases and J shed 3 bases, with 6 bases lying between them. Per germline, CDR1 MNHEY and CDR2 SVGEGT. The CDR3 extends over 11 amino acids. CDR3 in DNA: TGTGCCAGCACCTCCTACTATGGCTACACCTTC. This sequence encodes CASTSYYGYTF.

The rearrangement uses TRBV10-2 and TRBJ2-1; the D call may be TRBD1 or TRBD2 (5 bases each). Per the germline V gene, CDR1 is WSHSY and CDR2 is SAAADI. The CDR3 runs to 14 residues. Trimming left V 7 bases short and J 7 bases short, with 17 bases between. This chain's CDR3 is CASTEGLMGNEQFF. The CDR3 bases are TGCGCCAGCACCGAGGGGCTCATGGGGAATGAGCAGTTCTTC.

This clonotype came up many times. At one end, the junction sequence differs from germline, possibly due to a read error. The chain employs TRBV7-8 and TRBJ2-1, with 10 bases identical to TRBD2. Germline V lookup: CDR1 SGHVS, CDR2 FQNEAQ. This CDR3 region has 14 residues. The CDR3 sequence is CASVAGGSYNEQFF. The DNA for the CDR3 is TGCGCCAGCGTAGCGGGAGGCTCCTACAATGAGCAGTTCTTC.